A single T cell receptor (beta chain) is shown here with its context. The antigen it binds to is not known. Library method: the immunoSEQ multiplex PCR assay. For the multiplex PCR, a mixture combining 60 forward primers for TCR Vbeta segments and 13 reverse primers for TCR Jbeta segments was used. The CDR3 region of rearranged TCR beta genes was amplified from genomic DNA with a multiplex PCR assay. The Illumina HiSeq System was used to sequence the amplified TCR beta libraries as 87-base-pair reads. The study's own analysis went as follows. A later analysis counted around 72 million unique TCR beta chains across the 650 to 700 repertoires, and some 11 million of these chains were shared by at least two donors. A nearest-neighbor algorithm error-corrected the raw reads and collapsed the reads into unique sequences, merging closely related sequences to remove PCR and sequencing errors. Alignment of CDR3 sequences to IMGT reference sequences was used to assign V, D and J gene segments. Each retained sequence needed at least a six-nucleotide match to both a V gene segment and a J gene segment. A rearrangement was called productive if the CDR3 had no stop codons and remained in frame with V and J, and every other rearrangement was called non-productive. CDR3 was defined by IMGT convention, running from the second conserved V-encoded cysteine to the conserved J-encoded phenylalanine. The earlier analysis of about 530 of the donors excluded any sequence lacking an unambiguous match to a single V gene segment. An earlier analysis of a few hundred of the donors classified V segments as functional when productive rearrangements were above 56.7% and as segregating when the standard deviation between donors was above 5%. A statistical classification framework was built to diagnose cytomegalovirus status from the catalog of TCR beta chain sequences. In a later analysis, TCR nucleotide sequences were compared against IMGT/GENE-DB human TR gene sequences so that V and J genes could be assigned. In a later analysis, CDR3 sequences and most-parsimonious VDJ recombination scenarios were assigned using the TCRdist pipeline. In a later analysis, each TCR beta chain was defined by its CDR3 amino acid sequence together with its V-gene family, and reads lacking a unique V-gene family were excluded. In a later analysis, 450 to 600 highly shared, low-generation-probability nucleotide sequences were removed to address suspected cross-contamination and a sequencing artifact. In a later analysis, a clonal expansion index for each public chain was calculated from normalized within-repertoire ranks of inferred template counts. In a later analysis, generation probabilities were computed with a VDJ recombination model fitted to out-of-frame rearrangements, and the resulting probabilities were checked against IGoR. Hypergeometric tests were used in a later analysis to score TCR-TCR, TCR-HLA and TCR-CMV co-occurrence, with a repertoire-size bias correction applied to the TCR pairs. In a later analysis, false discovery rates were estimated by permuting HLA or CMV assignments 20 times. In a later analysis, co-occurring TCRs were grouped with DBSCAN, and TCRdist sequence similarity was added when clustering was performed within HLA-allele-positive subsets. For co-occurrence clustering, repertoires with fewer than 30,000 or more than 120,000 public chains were excluded, along with a handful of repertoires with anomalous nucleotide sharing. TCRdb stores this immuneACCESS table with in-frame sequences only. Part of the clones is absent; in the studies checked, under half of the shortfall reflects unresolved V genes, and no reason is known for the rest. The DNA gave D and trimming, while V, J and clone size come from that table. This sample's listing comprises around 64,000 clones. Jointly, the top ten make up 2% to 3% of the sample.

This entry belongs to a study of cytomegalovirus exposure and HLA in healthy donors (TCRdb year 2017). Turning to the overall study: An earlier analysis of under 600 of the donors reported more than 250 Gb of sequence data and some 120 million unique TCR beta sequences from 190 million or so T cells. An early release that covered about 600 HLA-typed donors contained about 300 gigabases of sequencing data and 65 million to 100 million unique TCR sequences. The genetic ancestry cluster associated with self-reported Caucasian donors included around four fifths of the 300 to 400 genotyped donors. The study aimed to test whether cataloging public T cell receptors could reveal signatures of past pathogen exposure. The study profiled the T cell repertoires of some 610 subjects by immunosequencing and related them to cytomegalovirus serostatus. A separate validation cohort of approximately 130 different subjects was used in addition to the roughly 620-subject first cohort. To predict cytomegalovirus infection status, the study brought together high-throughput TCR immunosequencing, statistical association of individual TCRs with disease status, and machine learning. A later analysis re-analyzed previously published TCR beta repertoires from about 730 donors and added high-resolution HLA genotyping to study TCR occurrence patterns. In the later analysis, no new phenotypic data were used to find candidate immune exposures; instead, reliance was placed on TCR beta sequences and their occurrence across donors. To decide whether each TCR beta V gene segment behaved as functional or pseudogenic, an earlier analysis of some 570 of the donors relied on high-throughput TCR beta sequencing. Donor age, sex, ethnicity and CMV serostatus were collected together with the repertoire data. A later genetic analysis used genome-wide SNP genotypes for about 65% of the 666 donors, treating that subset as a discovery cohort. All discovery cohort repertoires had been generated on a single sequencing platform. HLA typing included class I and class II loci at four-digit resolution. The number of typed donors differed by locus: about 620-630 for A, B, C, DRB1 and DQB1; 522 for DQA1; 606 for DPA1; and roughly 490 for DPB1. Five DR-DQ haplotypes were treated as single units for association and clustering because of strong linkage in the cohort. Among several hundred genotyped donors of the cohort, an average of about 240,000 unique TCR beta nucleotide sequences was sequenced per donor, of which about 20% were non-productive. Results the study describes overall, beyond this receptor: Linkage disequilibrium might explain the correlated functional status among segregating V segments, but an unknown experimental factor could not be ruled out. A few of the identified cytomegalovirus-associated TCR beta chains were confirmed in vitro to be specific for cytomegalovirus antigens. When HLA alleles, especially DR and DQ, strongly co-occurred, attributing TCR associations to individual alleles was difficult. A cluster of highly shared sequence variants was judged likely to represent a technical artifact of the sequencing pipeline. Broadly in line with IMGT annotations, most TCR beta V segments showed up in productive rearrangements about 87% or about 30% of the time in an earlier analysis of 587 of the donors. Most TCR sequences were observed very rarely across donors, whereas some public TCRs were present in many individuals. Because HLA typing was unavailable for some donors at each locus, only the typed subset was used in association tests. In a later analysis, several top co-occurrence clusters were reported to appear linked to parvovirus B19, influenza, CMV and Epstein-Barr virus. In a later genetic analysis, fewer N-insertions in productive TCRs were reported among donors in an Asian-associated ancestry cluster than the roughly 700-donor mean. A total of 150 to 200 TCR beta chains were listed by the study as associated with cytomegalovirus. A further reported finding was that TCR beta sequences accurately predicted the HLA-A and HLA-B alleles for most subjects in the first cohort. A later analysis associated 17,000 or so TCR beta sequences with specific HLA alleles at a false discovery rate of 0.05. A later analysis found that most CMV-associated TCR beta chains appeared HLA-restricted, with HLA associations seemingly driven largely by CMV exposure. It was suggested by the authors that the approach could potentially be generalized to other disease states and immunological phenotypes. The 87-base-pair reads could not distinguish some IMGT-functional V segments, including TRBV6-2 and TRBV6-3, so those segments were excluded. In a later analysis, HLA-associated TCR beta chains were found to be more clonally expanded and to have lower generation probabilities than equally common non-associated chains. A later analysis found that TCR association rates varied across HLA loci, with DRB1 alleles showing the most associated TCRs and HLA-C alleles the fewest. Sequencing depth was assumed to be roughly uniform across donors in the presence/absence analyses, though that assumption may not hold. A later genetic analysis associated a missense DCLRE1C variant with V-gene and J-gene trimming of TCR beta chains, and an independent cohort replicated the association. CMV serostatus was the only immune exposure information available for the cohort. About 15 rarely observed V segments, including chromosome 9 orphons, were excluded from the earlier analysis of several hundred of the donors because counts were too low. The cohort was sequenced for TCR beta chains only, and without alpha or paired-chain data the features that could be detected were limited. The classifier was reported to diagnose cytomegalovirus status with high specificity and sensitivity in both the original and validation cohorts.

The germline V gene (reference sequence) specifies SEHNR as CDR1 and FQNEAQ as CDR2. V and J are truncated by 5 bases and 4 bases respectively, leaving an intervening sequence of 18 bases. The CDR3 has 16 amino acids, counting the end cysteine and phenylalanine. Only CDR3 DNA is held: 48 bases, read in frame from base 1. The cohort was made up of around 720 healthy bone marrow donors. At the time of sampling, every cohort member was nominally healthy, though immune exposures that went unrecorded were likely present. The donor tested CMV seropositive, placing the donor among the 250 to 300 seropositive members of the cohort. Each donor provided a peripheral blood sample, and peripheral blood mononuclear cells were used for TCR beta sequencing. The Qiagen DNeasy Blood Extraction Kit was used to extract genomic DNA from the blood cell samples.

The sample consisted of PBMCs. The sequence was obtained from a female donor in good health and CMV-seropositive. The chain uses TRBV7-9 and TRBJ2-1, with TRBD2 as a weak D call on 7 bases. Here is the DNA: TGTGCCAGCAGCCATCAAACAGGGAGGGCTTACAATGAGCAGTTCTTC. Protein translation: CASSHQTGRAYNEQFF.